The 20 T cell receptor beta chains in this list originate from one sample, sequenced in a study of blood T cell repertoires in COVID-19. Using immunoSEQ multiplex PCR, the repertoire was profiled, and TCRdb retains in-frame clones only, with some absent. The repertoire consists of around 370,000 clones, with nearly 90% occurring once and the leading ten covering around 6.3%. Material for sequencing was peripheral blood. These receptors all come from a man between 18 and 29 years old with active or convalescent COVID-19.

This chain connects TRBV9 to TRBJ2-1, with D possibly being TRBD2 (6 bases). The V and J ends lost 2 bases and 2 bases respectively, with 11 bases between them. CDR3 length equals 15 residues. CDR1 SGDLS and CDR2 YYNGEE come from the germline V gene. CDR3: CASSVGGETYNEQFF. CDR3 coding DNA: TGTGCCAGCAGCGTTGGCGGGGAGACCTACAATGAGCAGTTCTTC.

The chain uses TRBV6-5 and TRBJ2-5, with a weak D call TRBD2 (5 bases). The germline CDR1 and CDR2 sequences are MNHEY and SVGAGI. The CDR3 has 12 amino acids. Trimming removed 8 bases from V and 2 bases from J, with 9 bases in between. The CDR3 DNA reads as TGTGCCAGCCAGCGGAGACAAGAGACCCAGTACTTC. Amino acids: CASQRRQETQYF.

The chain uses TRBV7-2 and TRBJ2-1; TRBD2 is a possible D gene (5 bases). The CDR3 consists of 16 residues. The germline gives CDR1 SGHTA, CDR2 FQGNSA. V lost 7 bases to trimming and J lost 5 bases, with 21 bases between them. CDR3 nucleotides: TGTGCCAGCAAAAACGATTGGCGGGCAACTAACAATGAGCAGTTCTTC. Encoded protein: CASKNDWRATNNEQFF.

This clone was seen a single time. The rearrangement links TRBV6-2 or TRBV6-3 to TRBJ1-5; 12 bases map to TRBD1. In germline, CDR1 is MNHEY, CDR2 SVGEGT. With V trimmed by 5 bases and J by 5 bases, 10 bases remained unmatched. CDR3 length equals 17 residues. As DNA, the CDR3 is TGTGCCAGCAGTCTGTGGGACAGGGGGCTTCTGCATCAGCCCCAGCATTTT. Protein: CASSLWDRGLLHQPQHF.

This sequence joins TRBV29-1 and TRBJ2-7; the match to TRBD1 covers 8 bases. The length of the CDR3 is 16 residues. Germline trimming cut 1 base from V and 4 bases from J; bases unmatched to any gene: 12. CDR1 is SQVTM and CDR2 is ANQGSEA in the germline V gene. The DNA for the CDR3 is TGCAGCGTTGAAGTGCTCGCAGGGGGCTTTCAATACGAGCAGTACTTC. This gives the protein CSVEVLAGGFQYEQYF.

The table lists this clone with a few counts. V and J are TRBV10-2 and TRBJ1-5; D gene unclear. Per germline, CDR1 WSHSY and CDR2 SAAADI. The CDR3 contains 13 residues. V lost 3 bases and J 5 bases, leaving 8 bases between the germline ends. In nucleotides, the CDR3 is TGCGCCAGCAGTGACTCGGGGTATCAGCCCCAGCATTTT. Its protein product is CASSDSGYQPQHF.

The CDR3 nucleotides are TGTGCCAGCAGCGGCGAAAGAGACAGGGTAAATAGCAATCAGCCCCAGCATTTT. Amino acids: CASSGERDRVNSNQPQHF. This chain uses TRBV21-1 with TRBJ1-5; the table calls TRBD1, which could not be checked here. TRBV21-1 is listed as a pseudogene. The CDR3 is made up of 18 amino acids.

The chain couples TRBV28 to TRBJ1-1; D gene ambiguous. The CDR3 spans 11 residues. CDR1 and CDR2 (germline): MDHEN, SYDVKM. V lost 5 bases to trimming and J lost 9 bases, with 10 bases between them. The CDR3 DNA sequence: TGTGCCAGCAGTCCTGATCACAAAGCTTTCTTT. This encodes CASSPDHKAFF.

CDR3 amino acids: CASSFLRGGDTGDTQYF. The CDR3 nucleotides are TGTGCCAGCAGCTTCCTGCGGGGGGGCGATACCGGAGATACGCAGTATTTT. V and J are TRBV7-8 and TRBJ2-3; 9 bases map to TRBD2. J lost 5 bases, V lost 3 bases, and 12 bases had no gene match. This CDR3 spans 17 amino acids. Germline V lookup: CDR1 SGHVS, CDR2 FQNEAQ.

The V call is TRBV20-1, the J call TRBJ2-7, with D tentatively TRBD2 (5 bases). There are 12 residues in the CDR3. Germline assignment: CDR1 DFQATT and CDR2 SNEGSKA (reference sequence). The ends were cut back, 3 bases at V and 1 base at J, with 7 bases in the middle. The CDR3 spells CSASRESYEQYF. CDR3 coding DNA: TGCAGTGCTAGTCGGGAATCCTACGAGCAGTACTTC.

The chain joins TRBV19 to TRBJ1-4; D is unclear. V lost 5 bases and J 10 bases, leaving 11 bases between the germline ends. Germline loops: CDR1 LNHDA, CDR2 SQIVND (reference sequence). CDR3 size: 12 residues. The DNA for the CDR3 is TGTGCCAGTAGTCCCGGACGGGGAAAACTGTTTTTT. Translated, it gives CASSPGRGKLFF.

The DNA for the CDR3 is TGCGCCAGCAGCTTGACAGGGACAGGGGAAGCACCCCTCCACTTT. This encodes CASSLTGTGEAPLHF. This rearrangement joins TRBV5-1 to TRBJ1-6, with 10 bases that match TRBD1. The CDR3 consists of 15 residues. From germline, CDR1 is SGHRS and CDR2 YFSETQ. V lost 1 base to trimming and J lost 11 bases; unmatched junction nucleotides: 6.

V and J are TRBV19 and TRBJ1-1; TRBD1 might be the D (6 bases). Between the trimmed V and J ends, which lost 4 bases and 4 bases, there was a span of 13 bases. The CDR3 sequence is 14 residues long. Germline V gene lookup returns CDR1 LNHDA and CDR2 SQIVND (reference sequence). The DNA for the CDR3 is TGTGCCAGTAGTACCACAGGGTTTAGCACTGAAGCTTTCTTT. Its protein is CASSTTGFSTEAFF.

The chain combines TRBV3-1 (or the pseudogene TRBV3-2) with TRBJ1-5, with a tentative D call TRBD1 (5 bases). The CDR3 sequence is 14 residues long. CDR1 and CDR2 (germline): LGHDT, YNNKEL (reference sequence). Trimming removed 2 bases at V and 3 bases at J, with 8 bases between. The CDR3 is CASSQKGNNQPQHF. In DNA, the CDR3 is TGTGCCAGCAGCCAAAAGGGGAACAATCAGCCCCAGCATTTT.

The chain links TRBV4-1 to TRBJ2-1; 11 bases align to TRBD2. Germline trimming cut 1 base from V and 9 bases from J; bases unmatched to any gene: 5. Germline lookup yields CDR1 MGHRA and CDR2 YSYEKL. This CDR3 spans 15 amino acids. CDR3 loop: CASSQVDSGRGEQFF. The CDR3 DNA reads as TGCGCCAGCAGCCAAGTCGATAGCGGGAGGGGTGAGCAGTTCTTC.

The chain recombines TRBV11-2 with TRBJ2-5, with 8 bases aligning to TRBD1. The J segment lost 4 bases and the V segment lost 1 base, leaving 11 bases of the junction unmatched. The CDR3 loop spans 17 amino acids. From germline, CDR1 is SGHAT and CDR2 FQNNGV. The CDR3: CASSLGVSGGFGETQYF. In DNA, the CDR3 is TGTGCCAGCAGCTTAGGAGTCTCAGGGGGCTTCGGAGAGACCCAGTACTTC.

The V call is TRBV28, the J call TRBJ1-2; D gene ambiguous. V was cut by 6 bases and J by 1 base, with 9 bases left in between. The CDR3 is 13 amino acids. The germline V gene has CDR1 MDHEN and CDR2 SYDVKM. The CDR3 sequence: CASSQADNYGYTF. In DNA form, the CDR3 reads TGTGCCAGCAGCCAGGCAGATAACTATGGCTACACCTTC.

This sequence joins TRBV19 and TRBJ1-3; D remains ambiguous. The CDR3 sequence is 14 residues long. The V gene lost 7 bases and the J gene lost 7 bases, with 17 bases spanning the gap. CDR1 is LNHDA and CDR2 is SQIVND in the germline V gene (reference sequence). This CDR3 reads CASTPVGRRNTIYF. CDR3 nucleotides: TGTGCCAGTACCCCGGTGGGGAGGAGGAACACCATATATTTT.

This rearrangement joins TRBV2 to TRBJ2-1; TRBD1 is a possible D gene (6 bases). V lost 3 bases, J lost 0 bases, and 9 bases lay in between. Per the germline V gene, CDR1 is SNHLY and CDR2 is FYNNEI. The CDR3 covers 15 residues. The CDR3 region is CASSDTGSSYNEQFF. The CDR3 DNA reads as TGTGCCAGCAGTGACACAGGGAGCTCCTACAATGAGCAGTTCTTC.

The rearrangement links TRBV6-5 to TRBJ1-2; perhaps TRBD1 as D (6 bases). The germline V and J ends were trimmed by 2 bases and 8 bases, with 15 bases remaining between them. The CDR3 is made up of 14 amino acids. Per germline, CDR1 MNHEY and CDR2 SVGAGI. The CDR3 region is CASSYRAGVSGYTF. CDR3 nucleotides: TGTGCCAGCAGTTACAGGGCAGGGGTGAGCGGCTACACCTTC.